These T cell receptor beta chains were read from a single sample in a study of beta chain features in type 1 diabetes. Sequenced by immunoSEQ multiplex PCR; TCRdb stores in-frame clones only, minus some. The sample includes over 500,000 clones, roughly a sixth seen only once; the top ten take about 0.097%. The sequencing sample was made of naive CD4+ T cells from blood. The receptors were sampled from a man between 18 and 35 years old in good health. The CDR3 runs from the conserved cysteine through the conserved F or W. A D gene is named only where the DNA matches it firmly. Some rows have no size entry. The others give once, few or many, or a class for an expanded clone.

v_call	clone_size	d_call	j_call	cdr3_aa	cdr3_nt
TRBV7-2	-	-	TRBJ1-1	CASSPTPQGKTVRAFF	TGTGCCAGCAGCCCTACGCCTCAGGGGAAAACTGTTAGAGCTTTCTTT
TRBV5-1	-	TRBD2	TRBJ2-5	CASSPGGAETQYF	TGCGCCAGCAGCCCCGGGGGGGCGGAGACCCAGTACTTC
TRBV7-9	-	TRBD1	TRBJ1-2	CASGGTVDGYTF	TGTGCCAGCGGCGGGACAGTAGATGGCTACACCTTC
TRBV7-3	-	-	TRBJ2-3	CASSRDLTDTQYF	TGTGCCAGCAGCCGGGACCTCACAGATACGCAGTATTTT
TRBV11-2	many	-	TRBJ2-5	CASSLGLQETQYF	TGTGCCAGCAGCTTGGGACTCCAAGAGACCCAGTACTTC
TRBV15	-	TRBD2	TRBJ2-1	CATSEAGVGNEQFF	TGTGCCACCAGTGAAGCGGGAGTGGGTAATGAGCAGTTCTTC
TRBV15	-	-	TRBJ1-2	CATSRDRGNYGYTF	TGTGCCACCAGCAGAGATCGGGGTAACTATGGCTACACCTTC
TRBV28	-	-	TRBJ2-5	CASSPPPGQRETQYF	TGTGCCAGCAGTCCCCCCCCGGGGCAGAGGGAGACCCAGTACTTC
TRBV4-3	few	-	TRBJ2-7	CASSQVVRLSYEQYF	TGCGCCAGCAGCCAAGTAGTAAGATTATCCTACGAGCAGTACTTC
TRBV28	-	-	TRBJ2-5	CASTRASNLGGYRQETQYF	TGTGCCAGCACGCGCGCGTCTAATCTAGGGGGGTACCGCCAAGAGACCCAGTACTTC
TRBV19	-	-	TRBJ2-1	CASSPKTLRSYNEQFF	TGTGCCAGTAGTCCAAAAACCCTCCGCTCCTACAATGAGCAGTTCTTC
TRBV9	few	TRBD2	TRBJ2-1	CASSVSGGYNEQFF	TGTGCCAGCAGCGTTAGCGGGGGTTACAATGAGCAGTTCTTC
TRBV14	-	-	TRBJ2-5	CASSVRGTEETQYF	TGTGCCAGCAGCGTTCGCGGTACCGAAGAGACCCAGTACTTC
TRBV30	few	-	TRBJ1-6	CAWGRPGRGLRMSPLHF	TGTGCCTGGGGACGACCAGGCAGGGGTCTTCGCATGTCACCCCTCCACTTT
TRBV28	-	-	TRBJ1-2	CASTIRATNYGYTF	TGTGCCAGCACCATTCGGGCTACTAACTATGGCTACACCTTC
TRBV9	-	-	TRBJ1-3	CASSVSAVQRGNTIYF	TGTGCCAGCAGCGTGTCCGCTGTCCAGCGAGGAAACACCATATATTTT
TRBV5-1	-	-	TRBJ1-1	CASSLGVLNTEAFF	TGCGCCAGCAGCTTGGGTGTTTTGAACACTGAAGCTTTCTTT
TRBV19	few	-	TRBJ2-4	CASSIGETGAKNIQYF	TGTGCCAGTAGTATAGGGGAGACCGGGGCCAAAAACATTCAGTACTTC
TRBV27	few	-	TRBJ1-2	CASSPTGNYGYTF	TGTGCCAGCAGTCCAACAGGGAACTATGGCTACACCTTC
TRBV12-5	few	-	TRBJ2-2	CASGLFGGLNTGELFF	TGTGCTAGTGGTTTGTTCGGGGGGCTGAACACCGGGGAGCTGTTTTTT
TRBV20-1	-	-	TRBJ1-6	CSAYSPLHF	TGCAGTGCTTATTCACCCCTCCACTTT